This passage covers 27 T cell receptor beta chains from one sample sequenced in a study of control samples from healthy donors and cancer patients (dated by TCRdb to about 2020). The method was the immunoSEQ multiplex PCR assay. TCRdb holds this immuneACCESS table with in-frame rearrangements only. Some clones are missing; in checked studies, unresolved V genes explain under half, and the rest has no known cause. The sample table records about 95,000 clones; about 87% of these occur just once. Approximately 15% of the sample is held by the ten biggest clonotypes. Sample: blood. Receptors were obtained from a woman between 65 and 79 years old in good health.

This clone turned up a few times. The rearrangement links TRBV18 to TRBJ1-3; possible D gene TRBD1, 5 bases. The CDR3 extends over 16 amino acids. Trimming shortened V by 3 bases and J by 5 bases, and 17 bases separated the two germline ends. The germline gives CDR1 KGHSH, CDR2 LQKENI. Written as DNA, the CDR3 is TGTGCCAGCTCACCGGCCGGGACGGGACTGAGAAACACCATATATTTT. This translates into CASSPAGTGLRNTIYF.

The chain uses TRBV11-2 and TRBJ2-7; D uncertain. Trimming left V 1 base short and J 4 bases short, with 8 bases between. Germline-derived CDR1 and CDR2 are SGHAT and FQNNGV. This CDR3 comprises 13 residues. The CDR3 loop reads CASSLALRYEQYF. Here the CDR3 DNA reads TGTGCCAGCAGCTTAGCTCTCCGTTACGAGCAGTACTTC.

The chain joins TRBV10-3 to TRBJ1-2, with D perhaps TRBD1 (6 bases). Trimming left V 9 bases short and J 8 bases short, with 13 bases between. The CDR3 has 11 residues. Germline V gene lookup returns CDR1 ENHRY and CDR2 SYGVKD. CDR3: CAIRQDGGYTF. The CDR3 DNA follows: TGTGCCATTCGACAGGATGGAGGCTACACCTTC.

V usage is TRBV6-5 and J usage is TRBJ1-2; D is uncertain. Germline CDR1 MNHEY, CDR2 SVGAGI. CDR3 length: 13 amino acids. Trimming pared 4 bases from V and 7 bases from J, leaving 13 bases between. CDR3 coding DNA: TGTGCCAGCAGTTTTGGGCAGTCTGTTGGCTACACCTTC. Translation: CASSFGQSVGYTF.

This clone has more than one count but fewer than ten. V is TRBV7-9 and J is TRBJ1-2; D possibly corresponds to TRBD1 (5 bases). Germline V gene lookup returns CDR1 SEHNR and CDR2 FQNEAQ (reference sequence). The CDR3 has 17 amino acids. Trimming pared 5 bases from V and 6 bases from J, leaving 25 bases between. Here the CDR3 reads CASSPPGPLVRIHGYTF. The CDR3 DNA reads as TGTGCCAGCAGCCCTCCGGGACCCCTAGTGAGGATACATGGCTACACCTTC. The complete variable domain, with remaining parts taken from reference TRBV7-9 and TRBJ1-2, reads DTGVSQNPRHKITKRGQNVTFRCDPISEHNRLYWYRQTLGQGPEFLTYFQNEAQLEKSRLLSDRFSAERPKGSFSTLEIQRTEQGDSAMYLCASSPPGPLVRIHGYTFGSGTRLTVV.

This sequence joins TRBV25-1 and TRBJ1-1; no clear D gene. The CDR3 length is 13 residues. Germline V gene data show CDR1 as MGHDK and CDR2 as SYGVNS. Trimming stripped 7 bases from V and 6 bases from J, with 15 bases between. The CDR3 DNA is TGTGCCAGCACCGTCAAGGGAGGCTCTGAAGCTTTCTTT. Translating gives CASTVKGGSEAFF.

This chain links TRBV4-1 with TRBJ2-7; TRBD1 aligns across 7 bases. Germline CDR1 and CDR2: MGHRA and YSYEKL. CDR3 length: 15 amino acids. Trimming removed 3 bases from V and 2 bases from J; junction bases left unmatched: 7. The CDR3, as DNA: TGCGCCAGCAGCCAGAACCCAGGGGGAACCTACGAGCAGTACTTC. It codes for CASSQNPGGTYEQYF.

This chain joins TRBV2 and TRBJ1-1; 8 bases match TRBD1. CDR1 is SNHLY, CDR2 FYNNEI, per germline. This CDR3 is built from 14 residues. Trimming removed 5 bases from V and 7 bases from J; junction bases left unmatched: 9. The CDR3, as DNA: TGTGCCAGCAGTAACGCGGACAGGGCAGATGAAGCTTTCTTT. This sequence encodes CASSNADRADEAFF.

The chain is built from TRBV19 and TRBJ1-3; D is undetermined. The V gene's germline CDR1 is LNHDA and CDR2 SQIVND (reference sequence). Trimming removed 3 bases at V and 0 bases at J, with 9 bases between. This CDR3 contains 15 residues. The CDR3 nucleotides are TGTGCCAGTAGTATGACACCGACCTCTGGAAACACCATATATTTT. It translates to CASSMTPTSGNTIYF.

In this sample, this clone turned up once. The chain recombines TRBV6-2 or TRBV6-3 with TRBJ2-2; D ambiguous. Germline lookup yields CDR1 MNHEY and CDR2 SVGEGT. The CDR3 spans 13 residues. Trimming left V 4 bases short and J 6 bases short, with 9 bases between. CDR3 region: CASSLPVSGELFF. CDR3 DNA sequence: TGTGCCAGCAGTTTACCAGTTTCCGGGGAGCTGTTTTTT.

The chain uses TRBV30 and TRBJ1-3; no definite D call. The germline V and J ends were trimmed by 4 bases and 4 bases, with 11 bases remaining between them. CDR3 length: 13 amino acids. The germline gives CDR1 GTSNPN, CDR2 SVGIG (reference sequence). The CDR3 bases are TGTGCCTGGACCCGAGCTCTGGGAAACACCATATATTTT. Translated: CAWTRALGNTIYF. Using reference TRBV30 and TRBJ1-3 for the parts outside the CDR3, the full variable domain is SQTIHQWPATLVQPVGSPLSLECTVEGTSNPNLYWYRQAAGRGLQLLFYSVGIGQISSEVPQNLSASRPQDRQFILSSKKLLLSDSGFYLCAWTRALGNTIYFGEGSWLTVV.

A few counts support this clone. The chain has TRBV6-5 and TRBJ1-2; D is possibly TRBD1 (5 bases). The germline V and J ends were trimmed by 6 bases and 4 bases, with 18 bases remaining between them. Looked up from germline, CDR1 is MNHEY and CDR2 is SVGAGI. CDR3 length equals 15 residues. In DNA form, the CDR3 reads TGTGCCAGCAGCCCCGGGGGGTTGGACCTCTATGGCTACACCTTC. This gives the protein CASSPGGLDLYGYTF.

The chain uses TRBV9 and TRBJ2-1, with 9 bases that match TRBD2. The junction had 5 bases not matched to a gene; V was cut back by 3 bases and J by 4 bases. From germline, CDR1 is SGDLS and CDR2 YYNGEE. This CDR3 has 15 amino acids. CDR3 sequence reads: CASSALAGTYNEQFF. CDR3 DNA: TGTGCCAGCAGCGCGCTAGCGGGGACATACAATGAGCAGTTCTTC. Drawing the rest from reference TRBV9 and TRBJ2-1, the complete variable domain is DSGVTQTPKHLITATGQRVTLRCSPRSGDLSVYWYQQSLDQGLQFLIQYYNGEERAKGNILERFSAQQFPDLHSELNLSSLELGDSALYFCASSALAGTYNEQFFGPGTRLTVL.

This rearrangement joins TRBV3-1 (or the pseudogene TRBV3-2) to TRBJ2-2, with D unclear. The ends were cut back, 4 bases at V and 1 base at J, with 10 bases in the middle. The CDR3 sequence is 15 residues long. Per germline, CDR1 LGHDT and CDR2 YNNKEL (reference sequence). This CDR3 reads CASSRHEMNTGELFF. The CDR3 nucleotides read TGTGCCAGCAGCCGGCACGAGATGAACACCGGGGAGCTGTTTTTT.

The J gene is TRBJ2-5, the V gene TRBV3-1 (or the pseudogene TRBV3-2); 11 nucleotides line up with TRBD2. Germline trimming cut 4 bases from V and 4 bases from J; bases unmatched to any gene: 2. Germline V gives CDR1 LGHDT, CDR2 YNNKEL (reference sequence). CDR3 size: 14 residues. For the CDR3, the DNA is TGTGCCAGCAGCCTTGGACTAGCGGGAGAGACCCAGTACTTC. It codes for CASSLGLAGETQYF.

V is TRBV13 and J is TRBJ2-5; D unclear. From germline, CDR1 is PRHDT and CDR2 FYEKMQ (reference sequence). V was clipped by 3 bases and J by 5 bases, with 13 bases between them. This CDR3 contains 14 residues. CDR3 nucleotides: TGTGCCAGCAGCTTGGTGTCGACTTTGGAGACCCAGTACTTC. The encoded protein is CASSLVSTLETQYF.

The CDR3 DNA reads as TGTGCCAGTGGGACCTACGAGCAGTACTTC. This codes for CASGTYEQYF. The chain combines TRBV19 with TRBJ2-7; D not certain. V was trimmed by 8 bases and J by 2 bases, leaving 4 bases between them. CDR1 is LNHDA and CDR2 is SQIVND in the germline V gene (reference sequence). The CDR3 is 10 amino acids. The full variable domain, with the rest looked up from reference TRBV19 and TRBJ2-7, is DGGITQSPKYLFRKEGQNVTLSCEQNLNHDAMYWYRQDPGQGLRLIYYSQIVNDFQKGDIAEGYSVSREKKESFPLTVTSAQKNPTAFYLCASGTYEQYFGPGTRLTVT.

This chain connects TRBV6-5 to TRBJ1-1; D might be TRBD1 (6 bases). The CDR3 has 13 amino acids. Germline values: CDR1 MNHEY, CDR2 SVGAGI. V was trimmed by 8 bases and J by 4 bases, leaving 14 bases between them. The CDR3 DNA sequence: TGTGCCAGCGCGTGGGGGGCGGGCACTGAAGCTTTCTTT. Translated: CASAWGAGTEAFF.

The chain combines TRBV19 with TRBJ1-2, with 11 nucleotides matching TRBD1. CDR3 length: 13 residues. In germline, CDR1 is LNHDA, CDR2 SQIVND (reference sequence). V was pared by 6 bases and J by 7 bases, with 4 bases of the junction left unmatched. CDR3 region: CASSPGTGGGYTF. The CDR3 DNA follows: TGTGCCAGTAGCCCTGGGACAGGGGGTGGCTACACCTTC. Based on the CDR3 plus reference TRBV19 and TRBJ1-2, the full variable domain is DGGITQSPKYLFRKEGQNVTLSCEQNLNHDAMYWYRQDPGQGLRLIYYSQIVNDFQKGDIAEGYSVSREKKESFPLTVTSAQKNPTAFYLCASSPGTGGGYTFGSGTRLTVV.

This chain links TRBV9 with TRBJ2-5; D unresolved. Trimming took 4 bases from V and 0 from J, leaving 7 bases between them. The V gene's germline CDR1 is SGDLS and CDR2 YYNGEE. This CDR3 spans 13 amino acids. The CDR3 nucleotides are TGTGCCAGCAGCCAAGGGTACCAAGAGACCCAGTACTTC. Its translation is CASSQGYQETQYF.

The chain combines TRBV6-1 with TRBJ1-2; 7 bases fit TRBD1. J lost 8 bases, V lost 2 bases, and 5 bases had no gene match. Germline V gene sequence: CDR1 MNHNS, CDR2 SASEGT. CDR3 size: 13 residues. The CDR3 DNA reads as TGTGCCAGCAGTGAACGAGGGGGCGAGGGCTACACCTTC. Encoded protein: CASSERGGEGYTF.

The chain is built from TRBV19 and TRBJ1-2; D possibly corresponds to TRBD1 (6 bases). In germline, CDR1 is LNHDA, CDR2 SQIVND (reference sequence). V shed 5 bases and J shed 8 bases, with 21 bases lying between them. CDR3 length equals 15 residues. This CDR3 reads CASSPQRTALGGYTF. CDR3 DNA: TGTGCCAGTAGTCCCCAGCGGACAGCTCTCGGAGGCTACACCTTC.

The chain combines TRBV6-5 with TRBJ2-1; 11 bases agree with TRBD2. Germline V gene lookup returns CDR1 MNHEY and CDR2 SVGAGI. V shed 0 bases and J 9 bases; nucleotides not matched to a gene: 7. This CDR3 comprises 16 residues. In nucleotides, the CDR3 is TGTGCCAGCAGTTACTCGCTAGCGGGAGGACAGCGTGAGCAGTTCTTC. Amino acid sequence: CASSYSLAGGQREQFF.

V and J are TRBV9 and TRBJ2-2, with unresolved D. The CDR3 loop spans 15 amino acids. The V end lost 0 bases, the J end lost 2 bases, and 8 bases lay between the germline ends. Germline lookup yields CDR1 SGDLS and CDR2 YYNGEE. CDR3 amino acids: CASSVDFSNTGELFF. The DNA of the CDR3 is TGTGCCAGCAGCGTAGATTTCTCAAACACCGGGGAGCTGTTTTTT.

The chain combines TRBV18 with TRBJ2-1, with 11 nucleotides matching TRBD2. J gave up 7 bases and V 3 bases, and 8 bases lay outside the gene matches. CDR1 KGHSH and CDR2 LQKENI come from the germline V gene. The CDR3 is 16 residues long. CDR3 loop: CASSPPLAGGKNEQFF. CDR3 DNA sequence: TGTGCCAGCTCACCCCCCCTAGCGGGAGGAAAAAATGAGCAGTTCTTC.

The chain couples TRBV19 to TRBJ2-3, with 9 bases that match TRBD1. The length of the CDR3 is 15 residues. Losses at the gene ends were 8 bases for V and 1 base for J; bases not matched to a gene: 7. Per germline, CDR1 LNHDA and CDR2 SQIVND (reference sequence). CDR3 DNA: TGTGCCAGTGCTCCATGGGACAGGGGCACAGATACGCAGTATTTT. Translated, it gives CASAPWDRGTDTQYF.

There are a few counts of this clone. The chain has TRBV18 and TRBJ1-5; tentative D call: TRBD1 (5 bases). Trimming took off 5 bases at V and 2 bases at J, with 13 bases between the two ends. Germline values: CDR1 KGHSH, CDR2 LQKENI. The CDR3 totals 15 residues. This chain's CDR3 is CASSVGPAGNQPQHF. The CDR3 DNA sequence: TGTGCCAGCTCAGTGGGGCCCGCGGGCAATCAGCCCCAGCATTTT.